The 30 T cell receptor beta chains below all came from one sample that was sequenced in a study of T cell repertoires in cytomegalovirus infection. Each CDR3 protein is one row after TCRdb ran MiXCR on the reads. There are around 140,000 distinct CDR3 sequences in the sample; under 8% occur only once, and roughly 18% lies in the top ten. The sample was PBMCs. Source of these receptors: a human donor in good health (CMV status not recorded). Some clones in this sample may be carry-over from other donors' samples.

This clonotype was seen a few times. The chain is built from TRBV18 and TRBJ1-3; 7 bases align to TRBD1. The germline CDR1 and CDR2 sequences are KGHSH and LQKENI. The ends lost 5 bases at V and 2 bases at J; junction bases unmatched: 9. CDR3 length: 16 residues. The CDR3 region has the DNA TGTGCCAGCTCAGCCCAACAGGGGATAACTGGAAACACCATATATTTT. Protein product: CASSAQQGITGNTIYF.

This clonotype was counted only a few times. The chain couples TRBV19 to TRBJ1-5; the D is unclear. V was cut by 9 bases and J by 5 bases, with 20 bases left in between. Germline CDR1 and CDR2: LNHDA and SQIVND (reference sequence). The length of the CDR3 is 15 residues. The CDR3 here is CASQTRVKDDQPQHF. The CDR3 DNA sequence: TGTGCCAGCCAGACCCGGGTTAAGGACGATCAGCCCCAGCATTTT.

This clonotype was seen at least ten times. The rearrangement links TRBV12-5 to TRBJ2-1; D is perhaps TRBD1 (5 bases). There are 16 residues in the CDR3. Germline V lookup: CDR1 LGHNT, CDR2 FRNRAP. Trimming removed 2 bases at V and 2 bases at J, with 13 bases between. The CDR3 nucleotides read TGTGCTAGTGGTTTGATCGTAGCAGGGACCTACAATGAGCAGTTCTTC. Protein product: CASGLIVAGTYNEQFF.

This clonotype was observed at least ten times. The rearrangement joins TRBV4-2 to TRBJ1-1; TRBD1 is a possible D gene (6 bases). The CDR3 totals 14 residues. Trimming took 4 bases from V and 6 from J, leaving 15 bases between them. Germline-derived CDR1 and CDR2 are LGHNA and YNFKEQ. The CDR3 region is CASSRTDGAAEAFF. Here the CDR3 DNA reads TGTGCCAGCAGCCGGACAGATGGGGCAGCTGAAGCTTTCTTT.

This clonotype was seen only a few times. V and J are TRBV10-2 and TRBJ1-1; the D gene is possibly TRBD1 (5 bases). The CDR3 is 14 amino acids. Per the germline V gene, CDR1 is WSHSY and CDR2 is SAAADI. V lost 7 bases, J lost 4 bases, and 16 bases lay in between. CDR3 in amino acids: CASTPGRVITEAFF. The CDR3 bases are TGCGCCAGCACCCCAGGCAGGGTGATCACTGAAGCTTTCTTT.

This clonotype was seen repeatedly, ten times or more. The chain is built from TRBV7-2 and TRBJ2-1, with TRBD2 matching over 10 bases. V shed 1 base and J 5 bases; nucleotides not matched to a gene: 11. Looked up from germline, CDR1 is SGHTA and CDR2 is FQGNSA. The CDR3 has 18 residues. CDR3 loop: CASSLGPIPTSGDNEQFF. DNA for the CDR3: TGTGCCAGCAGCTTAGGTCCCATCCCTACTAGCGGGGACAATGAGCAGTTCTTC.

This clonotype was found many times. V is TRBV5-6 and J is TRBJ2-1; D is unresolved. CDR1 is SGHDT and CDR2 is YYEEEE in the germline V gene. This CDR3 is built from 13 residues. V gave up 3 bases and J gave up 2 bases, with 6 bases separating them. Written as DNA, the CDR3 is TGTGCCAGCAGCTCCAGCCCCTACAATGAGCAGTTCTTC. Translated: CASSSSPYNEQFF.

Ten or more counts support this clonotype. V and J are TRBV19 and TRBJ1-1; no definite D call. The CDR3 has 14 amino acids. V was trimmed by 5 bases and J by 5 bases, leaving 15 bases between them. CDR1 and CDR2 from the germline V gene are LNHDA and SQIVND (reference sequence). CDR3 in amino acids: CASSSITKGTEAFF. CDR3 sequence (DNA): TGTGCCAGTAGTTCTATCACTAAGGGAACTGAAGCTTTCTTT.

This clonotype was counted many times. This chain connects TRBV7-2 to TRBJ2-3; 11 nucleotides align to TRBD2. The CDR3 sequence is 16 residues long. Germline V lookup: CDR1 SGHTA, CDR2 FQGNSA. With V trimmed by 4 bases and J by 4 bases, 7 bases remained unmatched. The chain's CDR3 is CASSYSGGGVPDTQYF. The CDR3 nucleotides are TGTGCCAGCAGCTATAGCGGGGGGGGCGTCCCAGATACGCAGTATTTT. Filled out from reference TRBV7-2 and TRBJ2-3, the complete variable domain reads GAGVSQSPSNKVTEKGKDVELRCDPISGHTALYWYRQSLGQGLEFLIYFQGNSAPDKSGLPSDRFSAERTGGSVSTLTIQRTQQEDSAVYLCASSYSGGGVPDTQYFGPGTRLTVL.

This clonotype has a count of ten or more. The gene calls are TRBV7-8 and TRBJ2-3; D might be TRBD1 or TRBD2, each matching 5 bases. The CDR3 totals 15 residues. V lost 4 bases and J 4 bases, leaving 15 bases between the germline ends. Germline V gene lookup returns CDR1 SGHVS and CDR2 FQNEAQ. CDR3 sequence: CASSSWALGADTQYF. The CDR3 DNA is TGTGCCAGCAGCTCGTGGGCATTGGGGGCAGATACGCAGTATTTT.

This clonotype was observed many times. This chain uses TRBV7-7 with TRBJ2-3; 13 bases map to TRBD2. Unmatched junction bases numbered 2, after V lost 5 bases and J lost 3 bases. Germline V lookup: CDR1 SSHAT, CDR2 FNYEAQ (reference sequence). This CDR3 contains 15 residues. The CDR3 DNA sequence: TGTGCCAGCAGCCCGACTAGCGGGGGGACAGATACGCAGTATTTT. Translation gives CASSPTSGGTDTQYF.

This clonotype showed up many times. The rearrangement uses TRBV7-9 and TRBJ1-2; D gene uncertain. This CDR3 has 13 residues. V was shortened by 0 bases and J by 5 bases, with 7 bases between the two germline ends. Germline V lookup: CDR1 SEHNR, CDR2 FQNEAQ (reference sequence). The DNA of the CDR3 is TGTGCCAGCAGCTTAGCGCTCGGATATGGCTACACCTTC. Amino acids: CASSLALGYGYTF.

In the case of this clonotype: This may be a read error: a much more frequent sequence differs by one nucleotide. The chain joins TRBV19 to TRBJ2-3; TRBD1 agrees at 7 bases. V was pared by 5 bases and J by 5 bases, with 16 bases of the junction left unmatched. Per germline, CDR1 LNHDA and CDR2 SQIVND (reference sequence). There are 17 residues in the CDR3. The CDR3 here is CASSPHLSEGAGDTQYF. The CDR3 DNA follows: TGTGCCAGTAGTCCCCACTTGAGCGAGGGGGCCGGAGATACGCAGTATTTT.

This chain links TRBV7-2 with TRBJ2-7; maybe TRBD1 (6 bases). The V end was cut by 4 bases, the J end by 1 base, with 14 bases between. Germline V gives CDR1 SGHTA, CDR2 FQGNSA. CDR3 length equals 15 residues. The CDR3 protein is CASSSGQGRSYEQYF. The CDR3 DNA follows: TGTGCCAGCAGCTCGGGACAAGGCCGTTCCTACGAGCAGTACTTC. The full variable domain, with the rest looked up from reference TRBV7-2 and TRBJ2-7, is GAGVSQSPSNKVTEKGKDVELRCDPISGHTALYWYRQSLGQGLEFLIYFQGNSAPDKSGLPSDRFSAERTGGSVSTLTIQRTQQEDSAVYLCASSSGQGRSYEQYFGPGTRLTVT.

This clonotype was observed many times. V gene TRBV15 combines with J gene TRBJ1-4, with D unclear. Germline CDR1 is LNHNV and CDR2 is YYDKDF (reference sequence). V lost 1 base to trimming and J lost 8 bases, with 11 bases between them. The CDR3 sequence is 14 residues long. The CDR3 nucleotides are TGTGCCACCAGCAGAGCGACCATGAGCGAAAAACTGTTTTTT. Encoded protein: CATSRATMSEKLFF.

On this clonotype: This may come from a read error, since a much larger clone is one base off. The chain links TRBV7-6 to TRBJ1-5, with TRBD1 as a possible D gene (5 bases). Trimming left V 4 bases short and J 0 bases short, with 10 bases between. This CDR3 has 15 amino acids. The germline V gene encodes CDR1 SGHVS and CDR2 FNYEAQ. The CDR3 nucleotides are TGTGCCAGCAGCTGGGGCCCAACTAGCAATCAGCCCCAGCATTTT. This gives the protein CASSWGPTSNQPQHF.

To note about this clonotype: A read error is possible here, since a much larger clone lies one base away. This rearrangement joins TRBV25-1 to TRBJ2-3; no clear D. The CDR3 is 13 amino acids. Germline V gene data show CDR1 as MGHDK and CDR2 as SYGVNS. The CDR3 bases are TGTGCCTGCAGTTCTCCCCCCACAGATACGCAGTATTTT. It yields the protein CACSSPPTDTQYF.

This clonotype was recorded many times. J is TRBJ2-5 and V is TRBV7-2, with a tentative D call TRBD2 (7 bases). V lost 5 bases and J 5 bases, leaving 21 bases between the germline ends. The CDR3 is 16 amino acids. CDR1 and CDR2 (germline): SGHTA, FQGNSA. CDR3 bases: TGTGCCAGCAGCCATACCCTTAGGGGGGGGCATGAGACCCAGTACTTC. This gives the protein CASSHTLRGGHETQYF. Full variable domain (missing parts from reference TRBV7-2 and TRBJ2-5): GAGVSQSPSNKVTEKGKDVELRCDPISGHTALYWYRQSLGQGLEFLIYFQGNSAPDKSGLPSDRFSAERTGGSVSTLTIQRTQQEDSAVYLCASSHTLRGGHETQYFGPGTRLLVL.

At least ten counts were recorded for this clonotype. This chain links TRBV29-1 with TRBJ1-2, with D unresolved. This CDR3 has 12 residues. Between the trimmed V and J ends, which lost 5 bases and 2 bases, there was a span of 9 bases. Germline V gene data show CDR1 as SQVTM and CDR2 as ANQGSEA. The CDR3 DNA reads TGCAGCGTTACGGGCCTGAACTATGGCTACACCTTC. This gives the protein CSVTGLNYGYTF.

This clonotype was recorded many times. This chain joins TRBV7-2 and TRBJ1-2, with 7 bases that match TRBD1. This CDR3 spans 14 amino acids. CDR1 and CDR2 (germline): SGHTA, FQGNSA. The J segment lost 7 bases and the V segment lost 5 bases, leaving 10 bases of the junction unmatched. For the CDR3, the DNA is TGTGCCAGCAGCCAGAGGGGGCAGGGGCTTGGCTACACCTTC. It codes for CASSQRGQGLGYTF.

This clonotype was detected a few times. The chain uses TRBV29-1 and TRBJ2-7; maybe TRBD2 (5 bases). Per the germline V gene, CDR1 is SQVTM and CDR2 is ANQGSEA. The ends were cut back, 3 bases at V and 3 bases at J, with 12 bases in the middle. This CDR3 spans 13 amino acids. The chain's CDR3 is CSVDKNGNYEQYF. Written as DNA, the CDR3 is TGCAGCGTTGATAAGAACGGGAACTACGAGCAGTACTTC.

This clonotype showed up many times. The V and J genes are TRBV7-2 and TRBJ1-1; the D gene is possibly TRBD1 (5 bases). Germline loops: CDR1 SGHTA, CDR2 FQGNSA. The CDR3 is made up of 14 amino acids. V gave up 4 bases and J gave up 1 base, with 10 bases separating them. The CDR3 DNA reads TGTGCCAGCAGCTCCCGGGACCCGAACACTGAAGCTTTCTTT. Its protein product is CASSSRDPNTEAFF.

In this sample, this clonotype turned up a few times. The gene calls are TRBV2 and TRBJ1-5, with D unresolved. V dropped 3 bases and J dropped 2 bases, with 8 bases sitting between them. From germline, CDR1 is SNHLY and CDR2 FYNNEI. The CDR3 length is 14 residues. The CDR3 sequence: CASSDQRGNQPQHF. The CDR3 nucleotides are TGTGCCAGCAGTGATCAAAGGGGCAATCAGCCCCAGCATTTT.

This clonotype showed up many times. The chain carries TRBV12-3 or TRBV12-4 and TRBJ2-7; D unclear. This CDR3 is built from 14 residues. The V gene lost 5 bases and the J gene lost 3 bases, with 14 bases spanning the gap. The CDR3 region has the DNA TGTGCCAGCAGTCCCCCCGACACATACTACGAGCAGTACTTC. It is translated as CASSPPDTYYEQYF.

The chain has TRBV20-1 and TRBJ2-3, with 10 nucleotides matching TRBD1. There are 14 residues in the CDR3. Germline-derived CDR1 and CDR2 are DFQATT and SNEGSKA (reference sequence). Trimming took 6 bases from V and 7 from J; bases not matched to a gene: 10. The CDR3 DNA sequence: TGCAGTGCCCCAACGGGACAGGGGACGAATACGCAGTATTTT. Protein: CSAPTGQGTNTQYF.

This clonotype was seen many times. This chain connects TRBV6-2 or TRBV6-3 to TRBJ1-5, with 8 bases fitting TRBD1. The CDR3 sequence is 15 residues long. Germline V CDR1 and CDR2: MNHEY, SVGEGT. With V trimmed by 2 bases and J by 6 bases, 6 bases remained unmatched. CDR3 loop: CASSYDRGKSQPQHF. The CDR3 DNA is TGTGCCAGCAGTTACGACAGGGGCAAGAGTCAGCCCCAGCATTTT.

The rearrangement uses TRBV9 and TRBJ1-1; D not certain. The V gene lost 0 bases and the J gene lost 5 bases, with 14 bases spanning the gap. The CDR3 is 15 residues long. Germline CDR1 and CDR2: SGDLS and YYNGEE. DNA for the CDR3: TGTGCCAGCAGCGTAGGAGTAGGAGGGAGGACTGAAGCTTTCTTT. The encoded protein is CASSVGVGGRTEAFF.

This clonotype showed up just a few times. The V and J genes are TRBV7-9 and TRBJ2-2; TRBD1 is a possible D gene (5 bases). The CDR3 sequence is 15 residues long. CDR1 and CDR2 (germline): SEHNR, FQNEAQ (reference sequence). The ends were cut back, 5 bases at V and 1 base at J, with 11 bases in the middle. The CDR3 here is CASSPGQKNTGELFF. For the CDR3, the DNA is TGTGCCAGCAGCCCCGGACAAAAGAACACCGGGGAGCTGTTTTTT. The full variable domain, with the rest looked up from reference TRBV7-9 and TRBJ2-2, is DTGVSQNPRHKITKRGQNVTFRCDPISEHNRLYWYRQTLGQGPEFLTYFQNEAQLEKSRLLSDRFSAERPKGSFSTLEIQRTEQGDSAMYLCASSPGQKNTGELFFGEGSRLTVL.

There are a few counts of this clonotype. The chain has TRBV6-6 and TRBJ2-5, with D possibly matching TRBD1 (6 bases). The CDR3 sequence is 15 residues long. The ends were cut back, 6 bases at V and 6 bases at J, with 20 bases in the middle. Germline V gene lookup returns CDR1 MNHNY and CDR2 SVGAGI (reference sequence). The CDR3: CASRDEDSPVKTQYF. The DNA for the CDR3 is TGTGCCAGCAGAGACGAGGACAGCCCTGTAAAGACCCAGTACTTC.

There are many counts of this clonotype. J is TRBJ2-5 and V is TRBV7-8; perhaps TRBD1 as D (7 bases). This CDR3 is built from 16 residues. V shed 5 bases and J shed 2 bases, with 18 bases lying between them. CDR1 is SGHVS and CDR2 is FQNEAQ in the germline V gene. CDR3 amino acids: CASSRDLQGGQETQYF. CDR3 coding DNA: TGTGCCAGCAGCCGGGACCTCCAGGGGGGACAAGAGACCCAGTACTTC.